This T cell receptor (beta chain) was sequenced during a study of graft-versus-host responses after intestinal transplantation. Study outcomes and limitations: Some patients had graft-donor T cell macrochimerism. In their allografts, the ratios of graft-versus-host to host-versus-graft T cell clones were high. Peak circulating GvH clone levels were associated with early post-transplant HvG declines.

Profiling relied on immunoSEQ multiplex PCR, and the TCRdb table lists in-frame clones only, not all of them. This table has approximately 50,000 clones, about 87% appearing once. A word on this clone: Its cognate antigen is unknown.

Germline V gene sequence: CDR1 MNHEY, CDR2 SMNVEV (reference sequence). The CDR3 has 16 residues. V lost 3 bases to trimming and J lost 1 base; unmatched junction nucleotides: 7. The chain uses TRBV27 and TRBJ2-3, with 7 bases aligning to TRBD1. The material sequenced was PBMCs, taken 26 days after transplant. The source of this sequence is a human patient who received an intestinal transplant, so some T cells may come from the graft donor. The DNA for the CDR3 is TGTGCCAGCAGTTTGAGAGGGGGCTCCGGCACAGATACGCAGTATTTT. It translates to CASSLRGGSGTDTQYF.